This T cell receptor beta chain was profiled in a study of T cell responses to AZD1222 COVID-19 vaccine. Study-wide context: Pooling covered second doses at about 4 or about 12 weeks.

This CDR3 has 13 residues. The V gene lost 4 bases and the J gene lost 4 bases, with 10 bases spanning the gap. Method: immunoSEQ multiplex PCR; TCRdb's copy keeps in-frame clones and lacks some. The sample lists some 170,000 clones; 85% to 90% were seen once. Remarks on this clone: What it binds is unknown.

Study-wide results and caveats: Spike-spanning, vaccine-associated CD4 TCRs were dominant at 160-218 and 743-854. Among the donors, most were white British and more were female, and clonal diversity was possibly underestimated. Unmutated variant regions are reportedly targeted by nearly half of spike-specific TCRs.

The sample was peripheral blood, taken on day 0 of AZD1222 vaccination. This chain connects TRBV12-3 or TRBV12-4 to TRBJ1-1; no clear D. This clonotype was sampled from an adult in good health. CDR3 in amino acids: CASSSYTGTEAFF. The CDR3 DNA reads TGTGCCAGCAGTTCTTATACGGGCACTGAAGCTTTCTTT.